This T cell receptor beta chain was documented in a study of blood T cells in healthy people across ages. For the second PCR, which ran for roughly 7 to 11 cycles, a sample-barcoded 5' primer and a J-beta primer mix were used. TCRdb fed the 5' RACE reads into MiXCR, producing one record per CDR3 protein. The sample lists 1.5 million to 2 million distinct CDR3 sequences, 28% occurring once. The CDR3 sequence is 14 residues long. Looked up from germline, CDR1 is SQVTM and CDR2 is ANQGSEA. The V and J ends lost 3 bases and 3 bases, in that order; junction bases with no gene match: 7. The sequence was collected from a woman aged 25 to 39 in good health. V is TRBV29-1 and J is TRBJ1-2, with 7 bases aligning to TRBD1. The sequencing sample was made of blood. The CDR3 DNA is TGCAGCGTTGATGGGACAGAGTATTACTATGGCTACACCTTC. It codes for CSVDGTEYYYGYTF.